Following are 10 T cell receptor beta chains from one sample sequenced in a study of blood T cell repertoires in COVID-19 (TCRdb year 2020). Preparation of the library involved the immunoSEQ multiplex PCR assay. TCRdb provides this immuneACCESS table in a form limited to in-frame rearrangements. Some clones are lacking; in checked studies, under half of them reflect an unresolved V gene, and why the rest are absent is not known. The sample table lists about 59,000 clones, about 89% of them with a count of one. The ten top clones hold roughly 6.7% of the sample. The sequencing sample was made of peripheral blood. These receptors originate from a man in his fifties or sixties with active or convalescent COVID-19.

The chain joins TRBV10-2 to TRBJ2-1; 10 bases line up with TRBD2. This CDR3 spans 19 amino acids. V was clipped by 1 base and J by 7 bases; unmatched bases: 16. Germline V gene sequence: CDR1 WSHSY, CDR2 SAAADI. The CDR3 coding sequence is TGCGCCAGCAGTGAGTGGCCAGGGGAAGGGTTAGCGGGAGGAAATGAGCAGTTCTTC. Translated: CASSEWPGEGLAGGNEQFF.

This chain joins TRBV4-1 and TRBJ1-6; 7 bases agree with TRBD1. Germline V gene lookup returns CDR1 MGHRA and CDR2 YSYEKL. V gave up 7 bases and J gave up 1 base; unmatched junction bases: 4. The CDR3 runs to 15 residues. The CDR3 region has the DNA TGCGCCAGCAACGAGGACAGGTCCTATAATTCACCCCTCCACTTT. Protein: CASNEDRSYNSPLHF.

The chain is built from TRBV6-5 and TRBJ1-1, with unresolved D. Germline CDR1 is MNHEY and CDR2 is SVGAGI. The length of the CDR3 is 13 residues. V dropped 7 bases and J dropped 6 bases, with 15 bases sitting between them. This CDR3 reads CASTKETRAEAFF. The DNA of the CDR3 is TGTGCCAGCACCAAGGAAACGAGGGCTGAAGCTTTCTTT.

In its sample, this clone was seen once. The CDR3 DNA reads TGTGCCAGCTCTCCTGGGGCCCAGGCCACCTACGAGCAGTACTTC. Amino acid sequence: CASSPGAQATYEQYF. The chain employs TRBV18 and TRBJ2-7, with D possibly matching TRBD1 (5 bases). CDR1 is KGHSH, CDR2 LQKENI, per germline. Trimming stripped 6 bases from V and 2 bases from J, with 17 bases between. The CDR3 extends over 15 amino acids.

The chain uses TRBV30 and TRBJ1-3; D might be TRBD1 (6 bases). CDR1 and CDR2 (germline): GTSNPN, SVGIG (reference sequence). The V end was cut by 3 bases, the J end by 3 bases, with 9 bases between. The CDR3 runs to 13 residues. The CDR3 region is CAWRQGFGNTIYF. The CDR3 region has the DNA TGTGCCTGGAGGCAGGGGTTTGGAAACACCATATATTTT.

CDR3 amino acids: CATWGGAVTGELFF. The DNA of the CDR3 is TGTGCCACTTGGGGGGGCGCGGTAACCGGGGAGCTGTTTTTT. The chain combines TRBV6-6 with TRBJ2-2, with a tentative D call TRBD2 (7 bases). The germline V and J ends were trimmed by 10 bases and 5 bases, with 17 bases remaining between them. The CDR3 extends over 14 amino acids. Per the germline V gene, CDR1 is MNHNY and CDR2 is SVGAGI (reference sequence).

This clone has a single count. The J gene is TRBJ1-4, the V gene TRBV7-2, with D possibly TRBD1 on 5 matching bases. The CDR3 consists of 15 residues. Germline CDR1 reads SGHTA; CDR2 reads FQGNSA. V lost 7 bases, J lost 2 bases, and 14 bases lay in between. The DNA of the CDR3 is TGTGCCAGCAACCCGAGCGGGGCGACTAATGAAAAACTGTTTTTT. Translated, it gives CASNPSGATNEKLFF.

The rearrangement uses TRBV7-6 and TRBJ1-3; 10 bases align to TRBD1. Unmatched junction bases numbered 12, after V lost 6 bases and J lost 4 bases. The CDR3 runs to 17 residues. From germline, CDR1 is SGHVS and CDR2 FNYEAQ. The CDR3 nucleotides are TGTGCCAGCAGACCGTCCCGGGACAGGGGACGGGGAAACACCATATATTTT. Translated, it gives CASRPSRDRGRGNTIYF.

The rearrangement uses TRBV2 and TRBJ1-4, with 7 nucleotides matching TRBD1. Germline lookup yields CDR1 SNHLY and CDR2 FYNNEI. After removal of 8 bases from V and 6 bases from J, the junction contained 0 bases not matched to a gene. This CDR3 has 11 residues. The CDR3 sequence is CASDRDEKLFF. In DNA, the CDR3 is TGTGCCAGCGACAGGGATGAAAAACTGTTTTTT. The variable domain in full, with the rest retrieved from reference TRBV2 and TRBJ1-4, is EPEVTQTPSHQVTQMGQEVILRCVPISNHLYFYWYRQILGQKVEFLVSFYNNEISEKSEIFDDQFSVERPDGSNFTLKIRSTKLEDSAMYFCASDRDEKLFFGSGTQLSVL.

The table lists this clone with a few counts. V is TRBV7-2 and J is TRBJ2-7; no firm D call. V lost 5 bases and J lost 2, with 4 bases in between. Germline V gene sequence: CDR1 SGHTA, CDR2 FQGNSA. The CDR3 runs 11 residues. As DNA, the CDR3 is TGTGCCAGCAGCAATACCTACGAGCAGTACTTC. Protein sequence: CASSNTYEQYF.